The rows below give T cell receptor beta chains drawn from one sample of a study of STAT5B mutations in CD4+ large granular lymphocyte leukemia. Using immunoSEQ multiplex PCR, the repertoire was profiled, and TCRdb retains in-frame clones only, with some absent. This sample has tens of thousands of clones; about 81% occur once, and the top ten carry approximately 3%. The sequenced sample consisted of CD4+ T cells from blood buffy coats. These TCRs come from a human donor in good health. Each CDR3 is given with its conserved first and last residue. Each record gives: D gene, J gene, clone size, V gene, CDR3 protein, CDR3 DNA. D genes are given only for firm matches. Clone sizes are given selectively: once, few, many, or a class where the clone is expanded.

- TRBJ2-6 few TRBV7-2 CASSLDAGNGANVLTF TGTGCCAGCAGCTTGGATGCTGGGAATGGGGCCAACGTCCTGACTTTC
- TRBJ1-2 - TRBV6-1 CASSPQGYGYTF TGTGCCAGCAGTCCCCAGGGCTATGGCTACACCTTC
TRBD1 TRBJ1-4 - TRBV29-1 CSAHGQGGEKLFF TGCAGCGCCCATGGACAGGGCGGAGAAAAACTGTTTTTT
- TRBJ2-7 - TRBV6-5 CASFRGSGYEQYF TGTGCCAGCTTCCGGGGGTCTGGCTACGAGCAGTACTTC
TRBD2 TRBJ2-1 - TRBV7-9 CASSMGTSGSDEQFF TGTGCCAGCAGCATGGGGACTAGCGGGAGCGATGAGCAGTTCTTC
- TRBJ2-7 once TRBV29-1 CSSITGNYEQYF TGCAGCTCAATTACAGGGAACTACGAGCAGTACTTC
TRBD2 TRBJ2-3 - TRBV19 CASSMSRSSGRAVADTQYF TGTGCCAGTAGTATGAGTCGGTCTAGCGGGAGGGCCGTGGCAGATACGCAGTATTTT
- TRBJ2-5 - TRBV10-3 CAIRRSLHETQYF TGTGCCATTCGCAGAAGCCTGCACGAGACCCAGTACTTC
TRBD1 TRBJ2-4 once TRBV27 CASSSWDRLNIQYF TGTGCCAGCAGTTCTTGGGACAGGCTAAACATTCAGTACTTC
- TRBJ2-5 - TRBV23-1 CASSSPLGYQETQYF TGCGCCAGCAGCTCCCCGTTAGGGTACCAAGAGACCCAGTACTTC
TRBD2 TRBJ2-3 once TRBV15 CATSPTGLAVTDTQYF TGTGCCACCAGTCCTACGGGACTAGCGGTAACAGATACGCAGTATTTT
TRBD1 TRBJ2-5 - TRBV7-9 CASSPGTDQETQYF TGTGCCAGCAGCCCAGGGACAGACCAAGAGACCCAGTACTTC
- TRBJ2-5 - TRBV9 CASSVERMGRETQYF TGTGCCAGCAGCGTAGAGCGCATGGGACGGGAGACCCAGTACTTC
TRBD2 TRBJ2-1 - TRBV19 CASRPSPSGTSGSNEQFF TGTGCCAGTAGGCCTTCCCCCTCGGGGACTAGCGGGAGCAATGAGCAGTTCTTC
- TRBJ1-5 once TRBV19 CATLSRDGNQPQHF TGTGCCACCTTATCCCGGGACGGCAATCAGCCCCAGCATTTT
TRBD1 TRBJ1-5 - TRBV6-5 CASSPVGGTNQPQHF TGTGCCAGCAGCCCAGTAGGGGGCACCAATCAGCCCCAGCATTTT
TRBD1 TRBJ2-2 few TRBV4-3 CASSMGQGLTGELFF TGCGCCAGCAGTATGGGACAGGGATTGACCGGGGAGCTGTTTTTT
TRBD1 TRBJ2-2 - TRBV28 CASSWLWSGGNTNTGELFF TGTGCCAGCAGTTGGCTTTGGTCAGGGGGTAACACGAACACCGGGGAGCTGTTTTTT
TRBD1 TRBJ2-7 - TRBV7-3 CASSLMGTGPSEQYF TGTGCCAGCAGCTTAATGGGGACAGGGCCCTCCGAGCAGTACTTC
- TRBJ2-1 - TRBV27 CASSQTVSYNEQFF TGTGCCAGCAGCCAGACAGTCTCCTACAATGAGCAGTTCTTC
- TRBJ1-5 - TRBV7-2 CASSLAPGERQPQHF TGTGCCAGCAGCTTAGCACCAGGGGAACGTCAGCCCCAGCATTTT
- TRBJ2-6 - TRBV7-3 CASSPGSAGANVLTF TGTGCCAGCAGCCCAGGGTCGGCTGGGGCCAACGTCCTGACTTTC
- TRBJ2-5 - TRBV5-1 CASSKSTKQETQYF TGCGCCAGCAGCAAGAGCACAAAACAAGAGACCCAGTACTTC
TRBD2 TRBJ2-7 - TRBV7-6 CASSLGPGTSDSSYEQYF TGTGCCAGCAGCTTGGGCCCCGGGACTAGCGATAGCTCCTACGAGCAGTACTTC
TRBD2 TRBJ2-3 once TRBV11-3 CASSLGSTSGLGTDTQYF TGTGCCAGCAGCTTGGGTTCGACTAGCGGCCTAGGTACAGATACGCAGTATTTT
- TRBJ2-2 - TRBV11-3 CASSQDFTGELFF TGTGCCAGCAGCCAGGATTTCACCGGGGAGCTGTTTTTT
TRBD1 TRBJ1-4 - TRBV28 CASSLGQDHEKLFF TGTGCCAGCAGTCTGGGACAGGACCATGAAAAACTGTTTTTT
TRBD2 TRBJ2-1 - TRBV7-8 CASSQREGLYNEQFF TGTGCCAGCAGCCAGCGGGAGGGCCTCTACAATGAGCAGTTCTTC
- TRBJ2-7 - TRBV7-2 CASSLYYEQYF TGTGCCAGCAGCCTCTACTACGAGCAGTACTTC
- TRBJ1-2 few TRBV5-1 CASSFGGANYGYTF TGCGCCAGCAGCTTCGGGGGCGCTAACTATGGCTACACCTTC
TRBD2 TRBJ2-1 - TRBV30 CAWSRLAGYNEQFF TGTGCCTGGAGTCGACTAGCGGGATACAATGAGCAGTTCTTC
TRBD2 TRBJ2-7 - TRBV19 CASSISGLAGSYEQYF TGTGCCAGTAGTATCTCAGGACTAGCGGGCTCCTACGAGCAGTACTTC
TRBD2 TRBJ2-1 - TRBV28 CASSLDRGLAGYNEQFF TGTGCCAGCAGTTTGGACCGGGGACTAGCGGGGTACAATGAGCAGTTCTTC
- TRBJ1-5 - TRBV30 CAWSVQSDQPQHF TGTGCCTGGAGTGTACAGTCAGATCAGCCCCAGCATTTT
- TRBJ1-5 few TRBV6-1 CASSEVWDQPQHF TGTGCCAGCAGTGAGGTATGGGATCAGCCCCAGCATTTT
TRBD1 TRBJ2-5 - TRBV7-2 CASTRETGTMETQYF TGTGCCAGCACTCGCGAGACAGGGACGATGGAGACCCAGTACTTC
- TRBJ2-7 few TRBV2 CASSYRGGEQYF TGTGCCAGCAGCTACAGGGGAGGCGAGCAGTACTTC
- TRBJ1-1 - TRBV28 CITGPMNTEAFF TGTATTACGGGGCCCATGAACACTGAAGCTTTCTTT
- TRBJ2-1 - TRBV7-9 CASSSAGVLYNEQFF TGTGCCAGCAGCTCGGCCGGGGTTCTCTACAATGAGCAGTTCTTC
TRBD2 TRBJ2-7 - TRBV7-9 CASSSPRGVTSGSGYEQYF TGTGCCAGCAGCTCGCCTAGGGGAGTGACTAGCGGGAGTGGGTACGAGCAGTACTTC
- TRBJ1-1 few TRBV5-1 CASSLDLGGNTEAFF TGCGCCAGCAGCTTGGATCTTGGTGGGAACACTGAAGCTTTCTTT
- TRBJ2-3 - TRBV7-2 CASSLLALSTTDTQYF TGTGCCAGCAGCTTACTAGCCCTTTCGACCACAGATACGCAGTATTTT